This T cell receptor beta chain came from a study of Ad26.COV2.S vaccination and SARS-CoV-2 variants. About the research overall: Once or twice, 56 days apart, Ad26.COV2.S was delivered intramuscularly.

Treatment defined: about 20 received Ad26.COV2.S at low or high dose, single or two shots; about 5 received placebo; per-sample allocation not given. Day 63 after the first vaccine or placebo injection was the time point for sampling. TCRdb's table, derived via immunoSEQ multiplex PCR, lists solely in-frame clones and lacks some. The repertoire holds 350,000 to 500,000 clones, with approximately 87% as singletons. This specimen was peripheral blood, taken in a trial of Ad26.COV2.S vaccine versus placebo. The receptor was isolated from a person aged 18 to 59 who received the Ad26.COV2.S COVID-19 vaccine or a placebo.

This chain's CDR3 is CASKPGQGVFYGYTF. CDR3 nucleotides: TGTGCCAGCAAGCCGGGACAGGGTGTATTCTATGGCTACACCTTC. The J gene is TRBJ1-2, the V gene TRBV6-5; 9 bases align to TRBD1. V lost 7 bases to trimming and J lost 4 bases; unmatched junction nucleotides: 10. CDR3 length: 15 amino acids. Germline V CDR1 and CDR2: MNHEY, SVGAGI.